This T cell receptor (beta chain) was observed in a study of early T cells in non-severe SARS-CoV-2 infection. Broader study findings: Lookups in VDJdb leaned toward anti-spike CD8 responses and missed private and CD4 specificities.

Germline lookup yields CDR1 DFQATT and CDR2 SNEGSKA (reference sequence). There are 13 residues in the CDR3. Trimming removed 2 bases at V and 3 bases at J, with 9 bases between. This clonotype was observed a handful of times. Its antigen is undetermined. Each single cDNA molecule received a unique molecular identifier. MiXCR, applied by TCRdb to the 5' RACE reads, yields one record per CDR3 protein. This repertoire shows approximately 50,000 distinct CDR3 sequences, 11% found once; its top ten account for about 13%. The sample taken for sequencing was whole blood. This receptor was obtained from an adult who was a healthcare worker with PCR-confirmed SARS-CoV-2 infection or an uninfected control (not recorded which). The rearrangement links TRBV20-1 to TRBJ2-3; D remains ambiguous. The CDR3 loop reads CSARYWETDTQYF. The CDR3 DNA reads TGCAGTGCTAGATACTGGGAAACAGATACGCAGTATTTT.